This T cell receptor (beta chain) was sequenced for a study of blood T cells in healthy people across ages. With regard to this clonotype: A junction end diverges from the germline sequence, so it may reflect a read error.

Together with a sample-barcoded 5' primer, a J-beta primer mix was included in a second PCR lasting roughly 6 to 12 cycles. TCRdb recomputed calls from the 5' RACE reads with MiXCR, one row per CDR3 protein. The data show about 680,000 distinct CDR3 sequences, 49% seen once. Germline CDR1 and CDR2: SGHNT and YENEEA. This CDR3 is built from 15 residues. The chain has TRBV11-3 and TRBJ2-6; D is ambiguous. This clonotype was obtained from a woman between 55 and 75 years old in good health. The sample was blood. The CDR3 is CANSPQSSGANVLTF. CDR3 coding DNA: TGTGCCAACAGCCCGCAGAGCTCTGGGGCCAACGTCCTGACTTTC.